This TCR beta chain was sequenced in a study of blood T cell repertoires in COVID-19. This clone was detected only once. The protocol was immunoSEQ multiplex PCR, while the TCRdb copy is restricted to in-frame clones and leaves out a portion. The sample lists 200,000 to 250,000 clones; under 85% were seen once. V was pared by 10 bases and J by 3 bases, with 13 bases between. The CDR3 is made up of 13 amino acids. Germline V gene sequence: CDR1 SGHTA, CDR2 FQGNSA. The receptor was derived from a man aged 55 to 69 who had recovered from COVID-19. Sequencing was carried out using PBMCs or T cells enriched from blood (not recorded which). The rearrangement joins TRBV7-2 to TRBJ1-5; D is unclear. CDR3 bases: TGTGCCACCGCCACGAGGGACAATCAGCCCCAGCATTTT. Protein sequence: CATATRDNQPQHF.